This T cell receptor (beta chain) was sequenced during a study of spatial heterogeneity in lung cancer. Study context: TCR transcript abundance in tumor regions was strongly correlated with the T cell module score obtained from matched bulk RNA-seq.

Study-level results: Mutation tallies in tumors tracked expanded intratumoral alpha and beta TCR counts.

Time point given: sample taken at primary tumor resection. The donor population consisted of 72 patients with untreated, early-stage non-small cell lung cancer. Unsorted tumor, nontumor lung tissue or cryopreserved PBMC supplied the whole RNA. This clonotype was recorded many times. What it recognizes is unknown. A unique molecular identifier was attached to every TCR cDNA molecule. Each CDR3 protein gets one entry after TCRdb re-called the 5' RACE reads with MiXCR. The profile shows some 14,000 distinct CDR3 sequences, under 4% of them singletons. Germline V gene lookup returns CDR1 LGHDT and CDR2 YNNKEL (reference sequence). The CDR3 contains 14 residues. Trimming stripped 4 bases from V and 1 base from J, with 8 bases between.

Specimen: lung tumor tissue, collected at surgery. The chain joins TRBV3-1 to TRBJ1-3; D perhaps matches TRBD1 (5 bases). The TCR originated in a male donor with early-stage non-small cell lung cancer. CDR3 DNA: TGTGCCAGCAGCCGCGGGGGATCTGGAAACACCATATATTTT. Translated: CASSRGGSGNTIYF.